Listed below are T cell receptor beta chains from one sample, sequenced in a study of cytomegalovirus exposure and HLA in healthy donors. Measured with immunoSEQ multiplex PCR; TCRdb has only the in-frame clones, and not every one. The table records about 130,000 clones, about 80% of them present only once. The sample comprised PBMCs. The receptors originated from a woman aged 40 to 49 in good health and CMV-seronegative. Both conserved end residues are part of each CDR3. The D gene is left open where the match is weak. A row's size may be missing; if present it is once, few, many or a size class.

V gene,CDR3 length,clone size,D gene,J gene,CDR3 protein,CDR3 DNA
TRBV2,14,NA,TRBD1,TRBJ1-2,CASRPTGTGYGYTF,TGTGCCAGCAGACCGACCGGGACAGGGTATGGCTACACCTTC
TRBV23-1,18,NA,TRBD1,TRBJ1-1,CASSQWDRGRGMNTEAFF,TGCGCCAGCAGTCAGTGGGACAGGGGTAGGGGGATGAACACTGAAGCTTTCTTT
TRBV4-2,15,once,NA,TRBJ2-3,CASSPTVVPADTQYF,TGTGCCAGCAGCCCTACAGTTGTACCCGCAGATACGCAGTATTTT
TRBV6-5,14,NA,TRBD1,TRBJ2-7,CASSPGQGAYEQYF,TGTGCCAGCAGCCCGGGACAGGGGGCCTACGAGCAGTACTTC
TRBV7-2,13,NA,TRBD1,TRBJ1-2,CASSLAGTDGYTF,TGTGCCAGCAGCTTGGCCGGGACAGACGGCTACACCTTC
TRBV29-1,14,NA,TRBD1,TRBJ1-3,CSVGQTGSGNTIYF,TGCAGCGTGGGACAGACGGGGTCTGGAAACACCATATATTTT
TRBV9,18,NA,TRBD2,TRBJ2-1,CASSKRGLAGVVGNEQFF,TGTGCCAGCAGCAAGCGGGGACTAGCGGGAGTGGTGGGCAATGAGCAGTTCTTC
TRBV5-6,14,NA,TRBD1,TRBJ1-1,CASSPTGGNTEAFF,TGTGCCAGCAGCCCCACAGGGGGGAACACTGAAGCTTTCTTT
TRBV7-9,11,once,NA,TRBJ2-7,CASSREYEQYF,TGTGCCAGCAGCCGAGAGTACGAGCAGTACTTC
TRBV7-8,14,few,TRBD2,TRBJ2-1,CASALAGAPREQFF,TGTGCCAGCGCCTTGGCGGGAGCCCCTAGGGAGCAGTTCTTC
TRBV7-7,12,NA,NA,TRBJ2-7,CASSSRDYEQYF,TGTGCTAGCAGCTCCCGGGATTACGAGCAGTACTTC
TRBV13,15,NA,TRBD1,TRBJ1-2,CAGDSSPGEPYGYTF,TGTGCCGGGGACAGCTCTCCAGGGGAGCCCTATGGCTACACCTTC
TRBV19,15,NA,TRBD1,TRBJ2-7,CASSIDTTGAYEQYF,TGTGCCAGTAGTATAGATACGACAGGGGCCTACGAGCAGTACTTC
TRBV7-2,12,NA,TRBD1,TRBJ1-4,CASSSIQGELFF,TGTGCCAGCAGCTCGATACAGGGGGAACTGTTTTTT
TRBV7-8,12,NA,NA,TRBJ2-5,CASSLIEETQYF,TGTGCCAGCAGCCTAATCGAAGAGACCCAGTACTTC
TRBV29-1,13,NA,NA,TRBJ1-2,CSVEDRQLDGYTF,TGCAGCGTTGAAGATCGACAGCTCGATGGCTACACCTTC
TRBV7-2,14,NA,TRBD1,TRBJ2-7,CASSLSQGAGEQYF,TGTGCCAGCAGCTTAAGTCAGGGGGCGGGGGAGCAGTACTTC
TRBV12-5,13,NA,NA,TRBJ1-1,CASGLGAGTEAFF,TGTGCTAGTGGTTTGGGCGCCGGGACTGAAGCTTTCTTT
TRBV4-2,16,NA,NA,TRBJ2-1,CASSPRGAAVYNEQFF,TGTGCCAGCAGCCCCCGAGGAGCGGCAGTTTACAATGAGCAGTTCTTC
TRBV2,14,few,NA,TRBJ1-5,CASSEAAGSQPQHF,TGTGCCAGCAGTGAAGCCGCAGGCTCTCAGCCCCAGCATTTT
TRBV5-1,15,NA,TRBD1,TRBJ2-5,CASSLEGGWGETQYF,TGCGCCAGCAGCTTGGAAGGGGGCTGGGGGGAGACCCAGTACTTC
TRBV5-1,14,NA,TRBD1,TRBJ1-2,CASSLEGQGNGYTF,TGCGCCAGCAGCTTGGAGGGACAGGGAAATGGCTACACCTTC
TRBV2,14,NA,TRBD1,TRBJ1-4,CASSGDRGEEKLFF,TGTGCCAGCAGTGGAGACAGGGGCGAAGAAAAACTGTTTTTT
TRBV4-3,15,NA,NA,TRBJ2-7,CASSQGARSSYEQYF,TGCGCCAGCAGCCAAGGAGCTAGGAGCTCCTACGAGCAGTACTTC
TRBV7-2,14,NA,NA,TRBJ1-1,CASSYRELNTEAFF,TGTGCCAGCAGTTACAGGGAGTTGAACACTGAAGCTTTCTTT
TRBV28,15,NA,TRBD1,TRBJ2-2,CASSTGQGNTGELFF,TGTGCCAGCAGCACAGGACAGGGGAACACCGGGGAGCTGTTTTTT
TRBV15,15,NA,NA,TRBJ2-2,CATSRVTGSGGELFF,TGTGCCACCAGCAGAGTAACAGGGAGTGGCGGGGAGCTGTTTTTT
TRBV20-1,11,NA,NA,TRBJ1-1,CSARGHVEAFF,TGCAGTGCCCGAGGACACGTTGAAGCTTTCTTT
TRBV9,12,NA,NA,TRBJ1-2,CASRVLGGGYTF,TGTGCCAGCAGGGTATTGGGGGGAGGCTACACCTTC
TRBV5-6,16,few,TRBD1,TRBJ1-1,CASSPDRGRVNTEAFF,TGTGCCAGCAGCCCGGACAGGGGGCGGGTGAACACTGAAGCTTTCTTT
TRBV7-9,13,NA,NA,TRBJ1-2,CASSPDSNYGYTF,TGTGCCAGCAGTCCAGACAGTAACTATGGCTACACCTTC
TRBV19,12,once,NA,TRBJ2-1,CASSIRGREQFF,TGTGCCAGTAGTATCCGGGGTAGGGAGCAGTTCTTC
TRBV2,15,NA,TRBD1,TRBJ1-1,CPGRTGANMNTEAFF,TGTCCCGGCCGGACAGGGGCTAACATGAACACTGAAGCTTTCTTT
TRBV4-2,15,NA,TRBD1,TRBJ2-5,CASSQEPTGGETQYF,TGTGCCAGCAGCCAAGAACCAACAGGGGGAGAGACCCAGTACTTC
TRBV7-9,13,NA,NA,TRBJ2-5,CASAPGRRETQYF,TGTGCCAGCGCCCCGGGAAGGAGAGAGACCCAGTACTTC
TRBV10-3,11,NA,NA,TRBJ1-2,CAISETEAYTF,TGTGCCATCAGTGAGACTGAAGCCTACACCTTC
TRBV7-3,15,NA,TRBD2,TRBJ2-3,CASSLLAVSTDTQYF,TGTGCCAGCAGCTTACTAGCGGTTAGCACAGATACGCAGTATTTT
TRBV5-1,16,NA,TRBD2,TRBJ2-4,CASSLELAGVKNIQYF,TGCGCCAGCAGCTTGGAACTAGCGGGAGTCAAAAACATTCAGTACTTC
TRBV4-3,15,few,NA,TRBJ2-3,CASSQEARTTDTQYF,TGCGCCAGCAGCCAAGAGGCCCGTACCACAGATACGCAGTATTTT
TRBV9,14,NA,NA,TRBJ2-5,CASGETGGEETQYF,TGTGCCAGCGGTGAAACGGGGGGCGAAGAGACCCAGTACTTC
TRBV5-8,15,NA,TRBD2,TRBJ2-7,CASRPLAGGTYEQYF,TGTGCCAGCAGACCACTAGCGGGGGGTACCTACGAGCAGTACTTC
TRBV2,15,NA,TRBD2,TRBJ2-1,CASREGLAGGWEQFF,TGTGCCAGCAGGGAGGGACTAGCGGGGGGTTGGGAGCAGTTCTTC
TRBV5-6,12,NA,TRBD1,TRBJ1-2,CASSTYRGGYPF,TGTGCCAGCAGCACTTACAGGGGTGGCTACCCCTTC
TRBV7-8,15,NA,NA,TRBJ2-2,CASMGQGRLAGELFF,TGTGCCAGCATGGGGCAGGGGCGATTAGCCGGGGAGCTGTTTTTT
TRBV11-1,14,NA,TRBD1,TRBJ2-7,CASSPGTANYEQYF,TGTGCCAGCAGCCCCGGGACAGCAAACTACGAGCAGTACTTC
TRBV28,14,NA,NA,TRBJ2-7,CASNGAVRAYEQYF,TGTGCCAGCAACGGTGCGGTGAGGGCCTACGAGCAGTACTTC
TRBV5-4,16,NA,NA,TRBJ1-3,CASSFRGGTSGNTIYF,TGTGCCAGCAGCTTCCGGGGGGGAACTTCTGGAAACACCATATATTTT
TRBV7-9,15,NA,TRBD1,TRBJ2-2,CASSSGQGGPGELFF,TGTGCCAGCAGCAGCGGACAGGGGGGACCCGGGGAGCTGTTTTTT
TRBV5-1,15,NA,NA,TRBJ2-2,CASIKDFVGTGELFF,TGCGCCAGCATTAAGGACTTCGTTGGCACCGGGGAGCTGTTTTTT
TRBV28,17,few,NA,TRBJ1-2,CASSSIYTPGGNYGYTF,TGTGCCAGCAGTTCTATATATACCCCGGGGGGGAACTATGGCTACACCTTC
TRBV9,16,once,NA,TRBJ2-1,CASSVETGAPDNEQFF,TGTGCCAGCAGCGTAGAGACGGGAGCCCCCGACAATGAGCAGTTCTTC
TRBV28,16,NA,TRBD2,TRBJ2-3,CATHWGAGGGTDTQYF,TGTGCCACGCATTGGGGAGCGGGAGGAGGCACAGATACGCAGTATTTT
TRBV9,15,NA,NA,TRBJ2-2,CASSPRTVQTGELFF,TGTGCCAGCAGCCCCCGGACAGTTCAAACCGGGGAGCTGTTTTTT
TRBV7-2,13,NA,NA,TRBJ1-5,CASSLDSNQPQHF,TGTGCCAGCAGCTTAGACTCTAATCAGCCCCAGCATTTT
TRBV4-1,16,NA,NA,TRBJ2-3,CASSQRGSPSTDTQYF,TGCGCCAGCAGCCAACGGGGGAGCCCCAGCACAGATACGCAGTATTTT